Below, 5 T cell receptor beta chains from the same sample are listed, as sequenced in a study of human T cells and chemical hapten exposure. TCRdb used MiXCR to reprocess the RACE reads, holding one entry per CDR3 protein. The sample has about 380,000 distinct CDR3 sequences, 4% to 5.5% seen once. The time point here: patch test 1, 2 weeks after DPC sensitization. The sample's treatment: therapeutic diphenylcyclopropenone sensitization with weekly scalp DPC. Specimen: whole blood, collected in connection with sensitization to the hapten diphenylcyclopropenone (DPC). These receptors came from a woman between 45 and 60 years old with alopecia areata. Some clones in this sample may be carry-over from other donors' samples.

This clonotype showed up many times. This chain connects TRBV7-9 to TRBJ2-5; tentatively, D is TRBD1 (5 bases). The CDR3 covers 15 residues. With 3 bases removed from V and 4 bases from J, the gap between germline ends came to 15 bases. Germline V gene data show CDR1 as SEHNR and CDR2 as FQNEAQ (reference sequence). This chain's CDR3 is CASSLGLVTGETQYF. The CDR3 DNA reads TGTGCCAGCAGCTTGGGCCTGGTCACAGGAGAGACCCAGTACTTC.

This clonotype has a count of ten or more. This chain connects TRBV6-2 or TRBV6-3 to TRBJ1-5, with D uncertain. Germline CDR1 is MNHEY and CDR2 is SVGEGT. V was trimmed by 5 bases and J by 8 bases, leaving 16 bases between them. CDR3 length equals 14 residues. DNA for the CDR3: TGTGCCAGCAGTCAACTTCGACGGAGCGAGCCCCAGCATTTT. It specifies CASSQLRRSEPQHF.

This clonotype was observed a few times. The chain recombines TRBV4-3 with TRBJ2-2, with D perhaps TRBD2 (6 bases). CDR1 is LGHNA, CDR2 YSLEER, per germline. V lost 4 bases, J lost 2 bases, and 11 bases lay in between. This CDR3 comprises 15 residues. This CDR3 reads CASSPGSYNTGELFF. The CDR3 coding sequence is TGCGCCAGCAGCCCCGGGAGCTATAACACCGGGGAGCTGTTTTTT.

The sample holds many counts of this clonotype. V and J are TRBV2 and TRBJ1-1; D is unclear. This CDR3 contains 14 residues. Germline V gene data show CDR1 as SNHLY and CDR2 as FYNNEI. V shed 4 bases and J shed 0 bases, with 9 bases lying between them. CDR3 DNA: TGTGCCAGCAGTGTCTTCCTAGTGAACACTGAAGCTTTCTTT. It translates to CASSVFLVNTEAFF. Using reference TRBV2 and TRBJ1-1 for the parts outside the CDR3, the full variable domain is EPEVTQTPSHQVTQMGQEVILRCVPISNHLYFYWYRQILGQKVEFLVSFYNNEISEKSEIFDDQFSVERPDGSNFTLKIRSTKLEDSAMYFCASSVFLVNTEAFFGQGTRLTVV.

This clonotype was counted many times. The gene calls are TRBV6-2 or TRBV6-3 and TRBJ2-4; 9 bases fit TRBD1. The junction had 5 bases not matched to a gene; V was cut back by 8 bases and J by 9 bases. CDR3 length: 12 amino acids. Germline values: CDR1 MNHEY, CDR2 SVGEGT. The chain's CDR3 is CASRTGASIQYF. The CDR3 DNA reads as TGTGCCAGCCGGACAGGGGCCAGCATTCAGTACTTC.